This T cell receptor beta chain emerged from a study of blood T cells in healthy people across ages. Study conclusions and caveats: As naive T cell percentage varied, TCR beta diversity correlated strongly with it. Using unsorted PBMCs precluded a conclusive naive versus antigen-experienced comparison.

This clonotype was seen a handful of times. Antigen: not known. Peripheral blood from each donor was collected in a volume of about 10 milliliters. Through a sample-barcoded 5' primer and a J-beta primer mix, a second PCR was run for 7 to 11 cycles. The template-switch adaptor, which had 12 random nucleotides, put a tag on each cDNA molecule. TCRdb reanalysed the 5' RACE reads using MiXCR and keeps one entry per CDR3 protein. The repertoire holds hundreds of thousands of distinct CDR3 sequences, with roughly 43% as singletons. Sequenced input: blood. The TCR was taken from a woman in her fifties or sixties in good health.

DNA for the CDR3: TGTGCCAGCTCACCAGGTCCAGGGGGCACAGATACGCAGTATTTT. Its translation: CASSPGPGGTDTQYF. The chain joins TRBV18 to TRBJ2-3; TRBD1 might be the D (6 bases). This CDR3 contains 15 residues. Looked up from germline, CDR1 is KGHSH and CDR2 is LQKENI. V was shortened by 2 bases and J by 1 base, with 10 bases between the two germline ends.